Listed below are T cell receptor beta chains from one sample, sequenced in a study of CD8 T cells in ankylosing spondylitis. TCRdb re-called the 5' RACE reads with MiXCR, one entry per CDR3 protein. The repertoire holds roughly 250,000 distinct CDR3 sequences, with 8% to 9.5% as singletons. The sample consisted of blood, either unsorted or a sorted T cell fraction (not recorded which). The receptor source for this set is a male donor with ankylosing spondylitis or in good health (not recorded which). Each CDR3 is given with its conserved first and last residue. The D gene is left open where the match is weak. Clone size is shown for a subset of rows, as once, few, many or a class of expanded clone.

abundance: many; d_gene: TRBD1; v_gene: TRBV20-1; j_gene: TRBJ1-2; CDR3aa: CSAQRTGGIHGYTF; CDR3nt: TGCAGTGCTCAGAGGACAGGGGGGATTCATGGCTACACCTTC
abundance: .; d_gene: .; v_gene: TRBV5-1; j_gene: TRBJ2-2; CDR3aa: CASSPTGGELFF; CDR3nt: TGCGCCAGCAGCCCCACGGGCGGGGAGCTGTTTTTT
abundance: many; d_gene: TRBD1; v_gene: TRBV20-1; j_gene: TRBJ1-2; CDR3aa: CSATSPGGGSYGYTF; CDR3nt: TGCAGTGCTACATCCCCAGGGGGGGGTAGCTATGGCTACACCTTC
abundance: many; d_gene: .; v_gene: TRBV7-2; j_gene: TRBJ1-2; CDR3aa: CASSLEVWAGYTF; CDR3nt: TGTGCCAGCAGCTTAGAGGTCTGGGCCGGCTACACCTTC
abundance: many; d_gene: TRBD1; v_gene: TRBV18; j_gene: TRBJ1-5; CDR3aa: CASSLFDRGVHQPQHF; CDR3nt: TGTGCCAGCTCACTGTTCGACAGGGGGGTTCATCAGCCCCAGCATTTT
abundance: many; d_gene: TRBD1; v_gene: TRBV20-1; j_gene: TRBJ1-1; CDR3aa: CSATDPGQGAIEAFF; CDR3nt: TGCAGTGCTACCGACCCCGGACAGGGTGCGATTGAAGCTTTCTTT
abundance: .; d_gene: TRBD1; v_gene: TRBV11-2; j_gene: TRBJ2-1; CDR3aa: CASSIQQGRNEQFF; CDR3nt: TGTGCCAGCAGCATTCAACAGGGGCGGAATGAGCAGTTCTTC
abundance: many; d_gene: .; v_gene: TRBV6-5; j_gene: TRBJ2-3; CDR3aa: CASSLGVGTDTQYF; CDR3nt: TGTGCCAGCAGTTTAGGGGTCGGCACAGATACGCAGTATTTT
abundance: .; d_gene: .; v_gene: TRBV4-2; j_gene: TRBJ2-1; CDR3aa: CASSQGKYPYNEQFF; CDR3nt: TGTGCCAGCAGCCAAGGCAAGTACCCATACAATGAGCAGTTCTTC
abundance: few; d_gene: TRBD2; v_gene: TRBV7-2; j_gene: TRBJ2-1; CDR3aa: CASGRASNEQFF; CDR3nt: TGTGCCAGCGGGAGGGCCAGTAATGAGCAGTTCTTC
abundance: few; d_gene: .; v_gene: TRBV5-1; j_gene: TRBJ2-7; CDR3aa: CASSLAGARGTYEQYF; CDR3nt: TGCGCCAGCAGCTTGGCGGGCGCCAGGGGGACTTACGAGCAGTACTTC
abundance: many; d_gene: .; v_gene: TRBV7-8; j_gene: TRBJ2-2; CDR3aa: CASSSLKFVNLNTGELFF; CDR3nt: TGTGCCAGCAGCTCACTTAAATTCGTAAACTTGAACACCGGGGAGCTGTTTTTT
abundance: many; d_gene: .; v_gene: TRBV30; j_gene: TRBJ1-6; CDR3aa: CAWSFGTRNSPLHF; CDR3nt: TGTGCCTGGAGCTTCGGGACAAGGAATTCACCCCTCCACTTT
abundance: many; d_gene: .; v_gene: TRBV6-1; j_gene: TRBJ1-5; CDR3aa: CASSRVGRDQPQHF; CDR3nt: TGTGCCAGCAGTCGGGTCGGAAGGGATCAGCCCCAGCATTTT
abundance: few; d_gene: TRBD1; v_gene: TRBV15; j_gene: TRBJ2-1; CDR3aa: CATSRGRQGAYNEQFF; CDR3nt: TGTGCCACCAGCAGAGGAAGACAGGGGGCTTACAATGAGCAGTTCTTC
abundance: many; d_gene: .; v_gene: TRBV6-5; j_gene: TRBJ1-1; CDR3aa: CASSYSGSYTEAFF; CDR3nt: TGTGCCAGCAGTTACTCAGGCTCCTACACTGAAGCTTTCTTT
abundance: .; d_gene: .; v_gene: TRBV20-1; j_gene: TRBJ2-2; CDR3aa: CSALSTGSNTGELFF; CDR3nt: TGCAGTGCTCTCTCCACAGGATCTAACACCGGGGAGCTGTTTTTT
abundance: many; d_gene: TRBD1; v_gene: TRBV25-1; j_gene: TRBJ2-7; CDR3aa: CASRRQGYPYEQYF; CDR3nt: TGTGCCAGCAGACGACAGGGGTATCCCTACGAGCAGTACTTC
abundance: once; d_gene: .; v_gene: TRBV4-3; j_gene: TRBJ2-1; CDR3aa: CASSQSDSDNEQFF; CDR3nt: TGCGCCAGCAGCCAGTCGGACAGTGACAATGAGCAGTTCTTC
abundance: .; d_gene: .; v_gene: TRBV10-1; j_gene: TRBJ2-2; CDR3aa: CASRGRTGELFF; CDR3nt: TGCGCCAGCAGGGGACGAACCGGGGAGCTGTTTTTT
abundance: .; d_gene: .; v_gene: TRBV5-1; j_gene: TRBJ2-5; CDR3aa: CASSSTWGSGQIRETQYF; CDR3nt: TGCGCCAGCAGCTCCACCTGGGGGAGTGGACAAATTAGGGAGACCCAGTACTTC
abundance: .; d_gene: TRBD2; v_gene: TRBV19; j_gene: TRBJ2-1; CDR3aa: CASSIRTSGYIEQFF; CDR3nt: TGTGCCAGTAGTATACGGACTAGCGGGTATATCGAGCAGTTCTTC
abundance: many; d_gene: .; v_gene: TRBV7-2; j_gene: TRBJ2-7; CDR3aa: CASSLDWTVAYEQYF; CDR3nt: TGTGCCAGCAGCTTAGATTGGACGGTTGCCTACGAGCAGTACTTC
abundance: many; d_gene: .; v_gene: TRBV5-1; j_gene: TRBJ1-1; CDR3aa: CASSLGWSKDTEAFF; CDR3nt: TGCGCCAGCAGCTTAGGCTGGTCTAAGGACACTGAAGCTTTCTTT
abundance: .; d_gene: .; v_gene: TRBV5-5; j_gene: TRBJ1-4; CDR3aa: CASSSGGNNEKLFF; CDR3nt: TGTGCCAGCAGCTCAGGAGGGAATAATGAAAAACTGTTTTTT
abundance: few; d_gene: TRBD1; v_gene: TRBV6-2/TRBV6-3; j_gene: TRBJ2-7; CDR3aa: CASTVQGASYEQYF; CDR3nt: TGTGCCAGCACCGTACAGGGGGCCTCCTACGAGCAGTACTTC
abundance: .; d_gene: TRBD1; v_gene: TRBV11-2; j_gene: TRBJ1-6; CDR3aa: CASSGRTGPFTHNSPLHF; CDR3nt: TGTGCCAGCAGCGGGCGGACAGGGCCCTTCACCCATAATTCACCCCTCCACTTT
abundance: .; d_gene: .; v_gene: TRBV5-1; j_gene: TRBJ2-3; CDR3aa: CASSLNRATDTQYF; CDR3nt: TGCGCCAGCAGCTTGAACAGGGCCACAGATACGCAGTATTTT
abundance: many; d_gene: TRBD1; v_gene: TRBV6-1; j_gene: TRBJ1-1; CDR3aa: CASSERDRDPEAFF; CDR3nt: TGTGCCAGCAGTGAAAGAGACAGGGATCCTGAAGCTTTCTTT
abundance: many; d_gene: .; v_gene: TRBV20-1; j_gene: TRBJ1-1; CDR3aa: CSAADEATEAFF; CDR3nt: TGCAGTGCGGCAGATGAGGCGACTGAAGCTTTCTTT
abundance: .; d_gene: TRBD2; v_gene: TRBV7-2; j_gene: TRBJ2-1; CDR3aa: CASSLGRGTSGIYEQFF; CDR3nt: TGTGCCAGCAGCTTAGGCCGTGGGACTAGCGGGATCTATGAGCAGTTCTTC
abundance: many; d_gene: TRBD2; v_gene: TRBV6-2/TRBV6-3; j_gene: TRBJ2-7; CDR3aa: CASSPAGGPNEQYF; CDR3nt: TGTGCCAGCAGTCCAGCGGGAGGGCCTAACGAGCAGTACTTC
abundance: many; d_gene: .; v_gene: TRBV5-1; j_gene: TRBJ2-1; CDR3aa: CASSSLASSYNEQFF; CDR3nt: TGCGCCAGCAGCTCTCTAGCGAGCTCCTACAATGAGCAGTTCTTC
abundance: .; d_gene: .; v_gene: TRBV20-1; j_gene: TRBJ1-5; CDR3aa: CSASEGKGNQPQHF; CDR3nt: TGCAGTGCTAGTGAGGGTAAAGGCAATCAGCCCCAGCATTTT
abundance: many; d_gene: .; v_gene: TRBV21-1; j_gene: TRBJ1-5; CDR3aa: CASSRPASNQPQHF; CDR3nt: TGTGCCAGCAGCAGACCAGCTAGCAATCAGCCCCAGCATTTT
abundance: many; d_gene: .; v_gene: TRBV25-1; j_gene: TRBJ2-7; CDR3aa: CASSPPTGAFYEQYF; CDR3nt: TGTGCCAGCAGCCCCCCGACAGGCGCCTTCTACGAGCAGTACTTC
abundance: many; d_gene: TRBD1; v_gene: TRBV12-3/TRBV12-4; j_gene: TRBJ2-2; CDR3aa: CASRYPGQGNTGELFF; CDR3nt: TGTGCCAGCAGGTATCCCGGACAGGGGAACACCGGGGAGCTGTTTTTT
abundance: .; d_gene: TRBD1; v_gene: TRBV12-3/TRBV12-4; j_gene: TRBJ1-2; CDR3aa: CASRPGGYGGYTF; CDR3nt: TGTGCCAGCAGGCCAGGGGGCTATGGTGGCTACACCTTC
abundance: many; d_gene: .; v_gene: TRBV20-1; j_gene: TRBJ2-4; CDR3aa: CSAIPDLAKNIQYF; CDR3nt: TGCAGTGCCATACCAGACCTAGCCAAAAACATTCAGTACTTC
abundance: few; d_gene: .; v_gene: TRBV7-9; j_gene: TRBJ1-4; CDR3aa: CASSRRNNEKLFF; CDR3nt: TGTGCCAGCAGCCGAAGGAATAATGAAAAACTGTTTTTT
abundance: many; d_gene: .; v_gene: TRBV24-1; j_gene: TRBJ2-5; CDR3aa: CAPTRIGSETQYF; CDR3nt: TGTGCCCCGACCCGGATTGGGTCGGAGACCCAGTACTTC
abundance: .; d_gene: .; v_gene: TRBV30; j_gene: TRBJ2-1; CDR3aa: CAWTSVKLEQFF; CDR3nt: TGTGCCTGGACTAGCGTTAAGCTTGAGCAGTTCTTC
abundance: many; d_gene: TRBD1; v_gene: TRBV12-3/TRBV12-4; j_gene: TRBJ2-5; CDR3aa: CASSLAKGAKTQYF; CDR3nt: TGTGCCAGCAGTTTAGCTAAGGGGGCGAAGACCCAGTACTTC
abundance: many; d_gene: TRBD2; v_gene: TRBV12-3/TRBV12-4; j_gene: TRBJ2-3; CDR3aa: CASSRGLAGARNTQYF; CDR3nt: TGTGCCAGCAGCCGTGGACTAGCGGGGGCCCGAAATACGCAGTATTTT
abundance: few; d_gene: TRBD2; v_gene: TRBV20-1; j_gene: TRBJ2-5; CDR3aa: CCARDGASGWLKETQYF; CDR3nt: TGCTGTGCTAGAGATGGGGCTAGCGGGTGGTTGAAAGAGACCCAGTACTTC
abundance: many; d_gene: TRBD1; v_gene: TRBV5-1; j_gene: TRBJ2-3; CDR3aa: CASSGDRGSTDTQYF; CDR3nt: TGCGCCAGCAGCGGGGACAGGGGTAGCACAGATACGCAGTATTTT
abundance: many; d_gene: .; v_gene: TRBV20-1; j_gene: TRBJ2-7; CDR3aa: CSARDSLYEQYF; CDR3nt: TGCAGTGCGCGGGACAGCTTATACGAGCAGTACTTC
abundance: many; d_gene: .; v_gene: TRBV5-1; j_gene: TRBJ2-2; CDR3aa: CASSLGPASTQTGELFF; CDR3nt: TGCGCCAGCAGCTTGGGACCAGCAAGTACCCAAACCGGGGAGCTGTTTTTT
abundance: many; d_gene: TRBD1; v_gene: TRBV29-1; j_gene: TRBJ2-7; CDR3aa: CSPWGQGVPTYEQYF; CDR3nt: TGCAGCCCGTGGGGACAGGGGGTGCCCACCTACGAGCAGTACTTC
abundance: .; d_gene: TRBD2; v_gene: TRBV7-2; j_gene: TRBJ2-1; CDR3aa: CASSPPGLVSHEQFF; CDR3nt: TGTGCCAGCAGCCCTCCCGGACTAGTCTCTCATGAGCAGTTCTTC
abundance: many; d_gene: .; v_gene: TRBV5-1; j_gene: TRBJ1-6; CDR3aa: CASSTEPDSPLHF; CDR3nt: TGCGCCAGCAGCACCGAACCCGATTCACCCCTCCACTTT
abundance: many; d_gene: TRBD1; v_gene: TRBV20-1; j_gene: TRBJ1-2; CDR3aa: CSANGQGVYGYTF; CDR3nt: TGCAGTGCCAACGGACAGGGGGTCTATGGCTACACCTTC
abundance: many; d_gene: .; v_gene: TRBV14; j_gene: TRBJ2-7; CDR3aa: CASSLRGNKDEQYF; CDR3nt: TGTGCCAGCAGCCTCCGGGGAAACAAAGACGAGCAGTACTTC
abundance: few; d_gene: .; v_gene: TRBV12-3/TRBV12-4; j_gene: TRBJ1-5; CDR3aa: CASSLGVRADQPQHF; CDR3nt: TGTGCCAGCAGTTTAGGGGTCAGGGCCGATCAGCCCCAGCATTTT
abundance: .; d_gene: .; v_gene: TRBV7-6; j_gene: TRBJ1-4; CDR3aa: CASSPLSGLEKLFF; CDR3nt: TGTGCCAGCAGCCCTCTGTCAGGGTTGGAAAAACTGTTTTTT
abundance: many; d_gene: .; v_gene: TRBV12-3/TRBV12-4; j_gene: TRBJ1-1; CDR3aa: CASSGGDEAFF; CDR3nt: TGTGCCAGCAGCGGGGGGGATGAAGCTTTCTTT
abundance: few; d_gene: .; v_gene: TRBV7-9; j_gene: TRBJ2-3; CDR3aa: CASSLLVYTQYF; CDR3nt: TGTGCCAGCAGCCTCTTAGTATATACGCAGTATTTT
abundance: few; d_gene: TRBD1; v_gene: TRBV29-1; j_gene: TRBJ1-2; CDR3aa: CSVVGRQGANYGYTF; CDR3nt: TGCAGCGTTGTTGGTCGACAGGGGGCTAACTATGGCTACACCTTC
abundance: many; d_gene: .; v_gene: TRBV12-3/TRBV12-4; j_gene: TRBJ2-7; CDR3aa: CASSTPGRLSSYEQYF; CDR3nt: TGTGCCAGCAGTACCCCGGGACGGCTGAGCTCCTACGAGCAGTACTTC
abundance: many; d_gene: TRBD2; v_gene: TRBV7-2; j_gene: TRBJ2-7; CDR3aa: CASSLGAGGGYEQYF; CDR3nt: TGTGCCAGCAGCTTAGGAGCGGGGGGGGGATACGAGCAGTACTTC